Presented here are 26 T cell receptor beta chains from one specimen sequenced in a study of monozygotic twins with inflammatory bowel disease. TCRdb re-called the 5' RACE reads; every CDR3 protein appears as one record, without DNA. The table for this sample gives approximately 200,000 distinct CDR3 sequences. Sequencing used blood. Source of these receptors: a human donor with ulcerative colitis or Crohn's disease, or a healthy co-twin of an affected twin (not recorded which).

This chain connects TRBV2 to TRBJ2-7. The CDR3 covers 13 residues. In germline, CDR1 is SNHLY, CDR2 FYNNEI. The CDR3 sequence is CASSYRTTYEQYF.

The chain has TRBV2 and TRBJ2-4; the D call of TRBD1 rests on TCRdb alone, since no DNA is present to check it. The CDR3 runs 13 residues. Germline V gene sequence: CDR1 SNHLY, CDR2 FYNNEI. The CDR3 protein is CASIEGGRNIQYF.

This sequence joins TRBV19 and TRBJ2-3; the D call of TRBD2 rests on TCRdb alone, since no DNA is present to check it. The CDR3 is 15 residues long. Germline CDR1 and CDR2: LNHDA and SQIVND (reference sequence). The CDR3 is CASGLRGARTDTQYF.

The V and J genes are TRBV12-3 or TRBV12-4 and TRBJ1-2; TCRdb indicates TRBD1, and absent DNA this call remains unverified. The CDR3 covers 13 residues. CDR3: CASTSSPLGGYTF.

The chain uses TRBV6-1 and TRBJ1-1; checking the TCRdb D call of TRBD1 is not possible without DNA. Germline V gene data show CDR1 as MNHNS and CDR2 as SASEGT. The CDR3 consists of 16 residues. The CDR3 spells CASSVRQGVGNTEAFF.

The chain has TRBV6-1 and TRBJ2-3; TCRdb selects TRBD2, and the lack of DNA leaves this call unchecked. Germline CDR1 is MNHNS and CDR2 is SASEGT. The CDR3 contains 15 residues. Here the CDR3 reads CASREGGGPGDTQYF.

This sequence joins TRBV11-2 and TRBJ2-1; TCRdb selects TRBD2, and the lack of DNA leaves this call unchecked. This CDR3 region has 15 residues. Germline V gives CDR1 SGHAT, CDR2 FQNNGV. CDR3 protein: CASSLIAGGILEQFF. Full variable domain (missing parts from reference TRBV11-2 and TRBJ2-1): EAGVAQSPRYKIIEKRQSVAFWCNPISGHATLYWYQQILGQGPKLLIQFQNNGVVDDSQLPKDRFSAERLKGVDSTLKIQPAKLEDSAVYLCASSLIAGGILEQFFGPGTRLTVL.

The chain joins TRBV5-1 to TRBJ1-2; checking the TCRdb D call of TRBD1 is not possible without DNA. Germline V gene sequence: CDR1 SGHRS, CDR2 YFSETQ. This CDR3 has 14 residues. CDR3 sequence: CASSPGGIGYGYTF.

The CDR3 loop is CASSLGELAGGRIDEQFF. The chain links TRBV5-1 to TRBJ2-1; TCRdb proposes TRBD2, but this gene call is untestable without DNA. Germline V gene sequence: CDR1 SGHRS, CDR2 YFSETQ. The CDR3 covers 18 residues.

This chain joins TRBV5-4 and TRBJ2-7; TCRdb reports TRBD1, a call that lacks DNA to check it against. Looked up from germline, CDR1 is SGHNT and CDR2 is YYREEE (reference sequence). There are 15 residues in the CDR3. The CDR3 sequence is CASSQRTQGLGEQYF.

The gene calls are TRBV2 and TRBJ2-1. The germline CDR1 and CDR2 sequences are SNHLY and FYNNEI. This CDR3 is built from 14 residues. CDR3 in amino acids: CASQERSSYNEQFF.

The chain links TRBV3-1 to TRBJ1-2. CDR1 and CDR2 from the germline V gene are LGHDT and YNNKEL (reference sequence). CDR3 length: 11 amino acids. CDR3 protein: CASSREDGYTF.

The gene calls are TRBV10-3 and TRBJ2-7; TCRdb returns TRBD2, unconfirmable since there is no DNA. This CDR3 contains 14 residues. Germline CDR1 reads ENHRY; CDR2 reads SYGVKD. The CDR3 here is CAISGGTAGYEQYF.

V usage is TRBV27 and J usage is TRBJ1-4. This CDR3 comprises 17 residues. The germline V gene encodes CDR1 MNHEY and CDR2 SMNVEV (reference sequence). The CDR3 loop reads CASRKYTAGGANEKLFF.

This chain uses TRBV5-1 with TRBJ2-1; TCRdb reports TRBD2, a call that lacks DNA to check it against. CDR1 is SGHRS and CDR2 is YFSETQ in the germline V gene. The CDR3 has 16 amino acids. CDR3 in amino acids: CASSPVAGGPENEQFF.

The chain's CDR3 is CASSRPQSPRDEQFF. This chain uses TRBV7-2 with TRBJ2-1; TCRdb returns TRBD1, unconfirmable since there is no DNA. The CDR3 sequence is 15 residues long. Germline V gives CDR1 SGHTA, CDR2 FQGNSA.

The V call is TRBV7-9, the J call TRBJ2-7; lacking DNA, the TRBD1 call made by TCRdb goes unchecked. Germline V gene sequence: CDR1 SEHNR, CDR2 FQNEAQ (reference sequence). The CDR3 has 13 amino acids. CDR3 protein: CAIKGQGTYEQYF.

The chain links TRBV5-1 to TRBJ1-1; TCRdb calls TRBD1, which cannot be checked without DNA. The CDR3 length is 16 residues. The V gene's germline CDR1 is SGHRS and CDR2 YFSETQ. The CDR3 loop is CASSLADRGLNTEAFF.

This chain links TRBV5-1 with TRBJ2-7; TCRdb's D call, TRBD1, is unchecked because there is no DNA. CDR1 is SGHRS and CDR2 is YFSETQ in the germline V gene. The CDR3 is made up of 15 amino acids. The CDR3: CASSLRTGATYEQYF.

The genes are TRBV6-1 and TRBJ1-5; the TCRdb call, TRBD1, lacks DNA for checking. CDR1 MNHNS and CDR2 SASEGT come from the germline V gene. There are 14 residues in the CDR3. The CDR3 here is CASAAYRGNQPQHF.

The chain recombines TRBV7-2 with TRBJ2-3; TCRdb outputs TRBD2, but without DNA this stays unchecked. The germline V gene has CDR1 SGHTA and CDR2 FQGNSA. The CDR3 is 15 amino acids. This CDR3 is CASRPAGGVTDTQYF.

The chain has TRBV7-6 and TRBJ2-7. Germline V gene sequence: CDR1 SGHVS, CDR2 FNYEAQ. The CDR3 is 13 amino acids. The CDR3 protein is CASSVGTSYEQYF.

V and J are TRBV27 and TRBJ1-1; lacking DNA, the TRBD1 call made by TCRdb goes unchecked. CDR1 is MNHEY and CDR2 is SMNVEV in the germline V gene (reference sequence). The CDR3 loop spans 16 amino acids. The CDR3 reads CASSPNTGGRVTEAFF.

V and J are TRBV28 and TRBJ2-2. Looked up from germline, CDR1 is MDHEN and CDR2 is SYDVKM. The CDR3 is made up of 13 amino acids. Here the CDR3 reads CASLAVNTGELFF. The full variable domain, rest sourced from reference TRBV28 and TRBJ2-2, is DVKVTQSSRYLVKRTGEKVFLECVQDMDHENMFWYRQDPGLGLRLIYFSYDVKMKEKGDIPEGYSVSREKKERFSLILESASTNQTSMYLCASLAVNTGELFFGEGSRLTVL.

The gene calls are TRBV5-5 and TRBJ1-2; with no DNA, the TCRdb D assignment of TRBD1 cannot be verified. The CDR3 loop spans 13 amino acids. Germline CDR1 reads SGHKS; CDR2 reads YYEKEE (reference sequence). CDR3 sequence: CASSLMAGAGYTF.

This chain joins TRBV12-3 or TRBV12-4 and TRBJ2-1; TCRdb picks TRBD2, but there is no DNA to check that call. This CDR3 is 19 amino acids long. CDR3 region: CASTWTGRFSSGRDNEQFF.